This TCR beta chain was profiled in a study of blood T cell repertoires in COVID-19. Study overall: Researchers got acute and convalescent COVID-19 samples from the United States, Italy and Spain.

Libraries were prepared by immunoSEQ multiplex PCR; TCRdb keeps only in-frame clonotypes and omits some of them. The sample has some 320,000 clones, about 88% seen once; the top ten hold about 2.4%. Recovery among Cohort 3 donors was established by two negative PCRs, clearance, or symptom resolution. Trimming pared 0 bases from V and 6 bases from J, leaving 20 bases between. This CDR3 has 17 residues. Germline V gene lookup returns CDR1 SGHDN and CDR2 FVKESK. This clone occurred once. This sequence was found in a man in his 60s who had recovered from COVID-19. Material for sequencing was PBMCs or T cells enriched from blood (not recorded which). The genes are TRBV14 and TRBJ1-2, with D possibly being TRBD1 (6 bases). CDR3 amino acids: CASSQDLLAGVVNGYTF. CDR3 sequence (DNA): TGTGCCAGCAGCCAAGATTTGTTGGCAGGGGTCGTGAATGGCTACACCTTC.